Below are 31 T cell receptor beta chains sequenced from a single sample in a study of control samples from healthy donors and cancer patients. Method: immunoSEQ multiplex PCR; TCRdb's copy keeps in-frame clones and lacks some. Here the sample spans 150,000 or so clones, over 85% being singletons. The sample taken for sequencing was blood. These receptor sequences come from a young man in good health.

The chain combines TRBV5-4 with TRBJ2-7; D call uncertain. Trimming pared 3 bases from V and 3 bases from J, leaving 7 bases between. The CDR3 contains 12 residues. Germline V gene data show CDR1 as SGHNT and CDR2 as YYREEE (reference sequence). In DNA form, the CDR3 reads TGTGCCAGCAGCTCAAACAGCTACGAGCAGTACTTC. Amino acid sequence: CASSSNSYEQYF.

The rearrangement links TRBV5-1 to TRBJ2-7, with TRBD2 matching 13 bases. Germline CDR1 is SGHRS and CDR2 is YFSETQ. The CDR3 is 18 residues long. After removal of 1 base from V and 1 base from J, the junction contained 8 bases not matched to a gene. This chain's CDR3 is CASSLKVGTSGESYEQYF. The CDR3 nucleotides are TGCGCCAGCAGCTTGAAAGTGGGGACTAGCGGGGAGTCCTACGAGCAGTACTTC.

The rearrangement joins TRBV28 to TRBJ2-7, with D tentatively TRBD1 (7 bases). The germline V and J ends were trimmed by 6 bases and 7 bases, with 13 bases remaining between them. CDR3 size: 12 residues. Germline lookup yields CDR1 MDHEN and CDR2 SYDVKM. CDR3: CASSDQGGEQYF. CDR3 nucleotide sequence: TGTGCCAGCAGCGATCAGGGGGGTGAGCAGTACTTC.

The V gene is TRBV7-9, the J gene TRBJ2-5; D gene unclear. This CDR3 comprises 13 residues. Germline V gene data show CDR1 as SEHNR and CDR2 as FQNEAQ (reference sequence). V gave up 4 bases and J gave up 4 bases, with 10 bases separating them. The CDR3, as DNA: TGTGCCAGCAGCTCCCCGCTAAGAGAGACCCAGTACTTC. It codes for CASSSPLRETQYF.

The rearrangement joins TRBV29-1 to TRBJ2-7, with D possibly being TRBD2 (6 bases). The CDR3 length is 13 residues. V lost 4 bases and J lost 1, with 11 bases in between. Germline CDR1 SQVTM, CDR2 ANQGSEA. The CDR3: CSVVVRGSYEQYF. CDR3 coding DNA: TGCAGCGTTGTTGTGCGGGGATCCTACGAGCAGTACTTC.

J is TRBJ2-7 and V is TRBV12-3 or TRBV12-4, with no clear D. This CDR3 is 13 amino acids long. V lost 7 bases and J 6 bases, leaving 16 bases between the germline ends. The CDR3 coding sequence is TGTGCCAGCACCCCGTCCCCCCTTGGCGAGCAGTACTTC. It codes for CASTPSPLGEQYF.

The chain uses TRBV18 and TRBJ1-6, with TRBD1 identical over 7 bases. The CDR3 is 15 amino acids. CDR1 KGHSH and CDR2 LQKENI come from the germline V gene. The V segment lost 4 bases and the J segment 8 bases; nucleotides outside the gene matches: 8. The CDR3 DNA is TGTGCCAGCTCACTACAACAGGGGTCGGATTCACCCCTCCACTTT. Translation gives CASSLQQGSDSPLHF.

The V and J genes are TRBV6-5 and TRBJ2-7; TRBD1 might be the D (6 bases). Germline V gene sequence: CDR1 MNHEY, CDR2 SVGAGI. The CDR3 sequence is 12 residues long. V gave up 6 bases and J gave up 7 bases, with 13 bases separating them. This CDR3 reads CASSSIRGEQYF. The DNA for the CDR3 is TGTGCCAGCAGCTCTATCAGGGGAGAGCAGTACTTC.

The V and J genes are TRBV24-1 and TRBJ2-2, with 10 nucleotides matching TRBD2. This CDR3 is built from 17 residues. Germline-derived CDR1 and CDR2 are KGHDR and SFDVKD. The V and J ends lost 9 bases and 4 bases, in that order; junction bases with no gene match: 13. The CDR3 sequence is CATESSGSGLATGELFF. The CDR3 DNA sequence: TGTGCCACCGAGTCTAGCGGGAGCGGCTTGGCCACCGGGGAGCTGTTTTTT.

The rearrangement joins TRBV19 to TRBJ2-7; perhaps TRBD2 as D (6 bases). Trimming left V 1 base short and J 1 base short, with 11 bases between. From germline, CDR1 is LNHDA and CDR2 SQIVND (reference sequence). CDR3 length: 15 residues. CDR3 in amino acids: CASSIGGTKSYEQYF. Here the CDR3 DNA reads TGTGCCAGTAGTATAGGCGGGACCAAATCCTACGAGCAGTACTTC.

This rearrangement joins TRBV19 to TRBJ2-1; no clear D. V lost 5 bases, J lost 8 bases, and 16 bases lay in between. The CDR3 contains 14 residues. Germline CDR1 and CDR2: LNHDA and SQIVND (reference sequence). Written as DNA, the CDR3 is TGTGCCAGTAGTCCCGGAGTTGGGATCTATGAGCAGTTCTTC. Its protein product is CASSPGVGIYEQFF. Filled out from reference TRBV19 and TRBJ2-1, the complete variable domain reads DGGITQSPKYLFRKEGQNVTLSCEQNLNHDAMYWYRQDPGQGLRLIYYSQIVNDFQKGDIAEGYSVSREKKESFPLTVTSAQKNPTAFYLCASSPGVGIYEQFFGPGTRLTVL.

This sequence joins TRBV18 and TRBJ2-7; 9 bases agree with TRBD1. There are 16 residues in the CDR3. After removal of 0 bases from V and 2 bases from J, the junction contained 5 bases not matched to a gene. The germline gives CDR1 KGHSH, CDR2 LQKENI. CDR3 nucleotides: TGTGCCAGCTCACCACCACAGGGGGCACGGACCTACGAGCAGTACTTC. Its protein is CASSPPQGARTYEQYF.

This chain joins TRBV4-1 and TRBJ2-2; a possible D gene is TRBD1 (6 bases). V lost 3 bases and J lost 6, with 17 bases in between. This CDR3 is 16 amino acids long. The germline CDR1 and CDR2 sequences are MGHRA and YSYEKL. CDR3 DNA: TGCGCCAGCAGCCAGGGAGCCGGGACAATCGCCGGGGAGCTGTTTTTT. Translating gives CASSQGAGTIAGELFF.

In nucleotides, the CDR3 is TGTGCCAGCACCTCCAGGGGCACTGAAGCTTTCTTT. It specifies CASTSRGTEAFF. V usage is TRBV28 and J usage is TRBJ1-1; D perhaps matches TRBD1 (6 bases). From germline, CDR1 is MDHEN and CDR2 SYDVKM. Between the trimmed V and J ends, which lost 7 bases and 4 bases, there was a span of 10 bases. The CDR3 runs to 12 residues. Looking up the rest from reference TRBV28 and TRBJ1-1 gives the full variable domain: DVKVTQSSRYLVKRTGEKVFLECVQDMDHENMFWYRQDPGLGLRLIYFSYDVKMKEKGDIPEGYSVSREKKERFSLILESASTNQTSMYLCASTSRGTEAFFGQGTRLTVV.

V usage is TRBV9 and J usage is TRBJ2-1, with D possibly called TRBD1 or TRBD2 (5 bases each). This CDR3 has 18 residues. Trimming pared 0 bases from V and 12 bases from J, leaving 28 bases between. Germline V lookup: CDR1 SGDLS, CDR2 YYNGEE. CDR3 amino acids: CASSVGGASLGEGKVQFF. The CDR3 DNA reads TGTGCCAGCAGCGTAGGAGGGGCTTCCCTCGGGGAAGGTAAGGTGCAGTTCTTC. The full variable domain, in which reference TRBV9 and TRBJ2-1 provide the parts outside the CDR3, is DSGVTQTPKHLITATGQRVTLRCSPRSGDLSVYWYQQSLDQGLQFLIQYYNGEERAKGNILERFSAQQFPDLHSELNLSSLELGDSALYFCASSVGGASLGEGKVQFFGPGTRLTVL.

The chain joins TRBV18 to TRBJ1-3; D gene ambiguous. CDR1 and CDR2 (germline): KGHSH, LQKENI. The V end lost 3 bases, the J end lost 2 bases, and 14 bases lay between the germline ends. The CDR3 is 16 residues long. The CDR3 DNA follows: TGTGCCAGCTCACCGACCCAAGGGATCACTGGAAACACCATATATTTT. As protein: CASSPTQGITGNTIYF.

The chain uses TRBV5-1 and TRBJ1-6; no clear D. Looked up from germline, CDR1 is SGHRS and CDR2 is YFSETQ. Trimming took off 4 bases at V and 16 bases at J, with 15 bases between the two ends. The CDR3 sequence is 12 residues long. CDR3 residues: CASSPDLLQLHF. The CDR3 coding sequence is TGCGCCAGCAGCCCTGACCTCCTGCAACTCCACTTT.

The CDR3 nucleotides read TGTGCCTGGAGTGAGGGGGCTCCCGGGACATGGAGCTCTGGAAACACCATATATTTT. It translates to CAWSEGAPGTWSSGNTIYF. The rearrangement joins TRBV30 to TRBJ1-3, with 7 bases aligning to TRBD1. CDR3 length equals 19 residues. V lost 1 base and J lost 0; bases outside the gene matches: 15. The V gene's germline CDR1 is GTSNPN and CDR2 SVGIG (reference sequence).

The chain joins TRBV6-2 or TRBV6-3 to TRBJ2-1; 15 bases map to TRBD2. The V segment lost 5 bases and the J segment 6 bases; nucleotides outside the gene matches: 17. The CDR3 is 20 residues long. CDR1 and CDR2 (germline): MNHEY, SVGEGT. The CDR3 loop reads CASSTYRTSGGAVSPNEQFF. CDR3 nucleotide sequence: TGTGCCAGCAGTACCTACCGGACTAGCGGGGGGGCCGTCTCACCCAATGAGCAGTTCTTC.

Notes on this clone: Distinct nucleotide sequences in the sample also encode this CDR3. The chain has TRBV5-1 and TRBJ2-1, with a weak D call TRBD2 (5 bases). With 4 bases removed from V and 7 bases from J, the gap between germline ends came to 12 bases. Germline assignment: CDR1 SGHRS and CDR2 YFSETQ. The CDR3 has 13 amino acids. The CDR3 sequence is CASSPGGGNEQFF. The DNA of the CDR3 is TGCGCCAGCAGCCCCGGAGGCGGGAATGAGCAGTTCTTC. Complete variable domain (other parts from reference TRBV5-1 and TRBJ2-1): KAGVTQTPRYLIKTRGQQVTLSCSPISGHRSVSWYQQTPGQGLQFLFEYFSETQRNKGNFPGRFSGRQFSNSRSEMNVSTLELGDSALYLCASSPGGGNEQFFGPGTRLTVL.

As DNA, the CDR3 is TGTGCCAGTAGTATAGACCCCACACAGGGAAGGGCGAACACTGAAGCTTTCTTT. Amino acids: CASSIDPTQGRANTEAFF. The rearrangement links TRBV19 to TRBJ1-1; D may be TRBD1 (6 bases). Trimming took 0 bases from V and 1 from J, leaving 18 bases between them. From germline, CDR1 is LNHDA and CDR2 SQIVND (reference sequence). The CDR3 length is 18 residues. The full variable domain, in which reference TRBV19 and TRBJ1-1 provide the parts outside the CDR3, is DGGITQSPKYLFRKEGQNVTLSCEQNLNHDAMYWYRQDPGQGLRLIYYSQIVNDFQKGDIAEGYSVSREKKESFPLTVTSAQKNPTAFYLCASSIDPTQGRANTEAFFGQGTRLTVV.

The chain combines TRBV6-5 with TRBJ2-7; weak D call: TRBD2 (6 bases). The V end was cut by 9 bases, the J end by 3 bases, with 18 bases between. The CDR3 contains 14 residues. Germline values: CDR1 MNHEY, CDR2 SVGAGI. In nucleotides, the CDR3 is TGTGCCAGTAAAGAGCAGGGAGGCTTCTACGAGCAGTACTTC. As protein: CASKEQGGFYEQYF.

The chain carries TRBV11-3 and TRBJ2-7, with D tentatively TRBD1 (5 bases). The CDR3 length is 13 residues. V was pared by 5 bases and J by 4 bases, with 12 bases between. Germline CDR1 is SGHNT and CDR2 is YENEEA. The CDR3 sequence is CASSVTGSYEQYF. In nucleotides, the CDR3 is TGTGCCAGCAGCGTAACAGGTTCTTACGAGCAGTACTTC.

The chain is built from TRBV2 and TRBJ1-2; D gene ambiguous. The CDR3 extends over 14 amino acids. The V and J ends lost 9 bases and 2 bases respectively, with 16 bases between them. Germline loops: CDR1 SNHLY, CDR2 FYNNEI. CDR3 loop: CARAVLGSNYGYTF. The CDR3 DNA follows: TGTGCCAGGGCGGTGCTTGGATCCAACTATGGCTACACCTTC.

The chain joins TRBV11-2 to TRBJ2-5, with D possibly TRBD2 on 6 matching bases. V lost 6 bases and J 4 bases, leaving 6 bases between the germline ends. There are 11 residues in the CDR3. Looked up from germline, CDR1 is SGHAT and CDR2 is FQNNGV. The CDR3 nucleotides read TGTGCCAGCAGGGAGGGAGAGACCCAGTACTTC. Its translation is CASREGETQYF.

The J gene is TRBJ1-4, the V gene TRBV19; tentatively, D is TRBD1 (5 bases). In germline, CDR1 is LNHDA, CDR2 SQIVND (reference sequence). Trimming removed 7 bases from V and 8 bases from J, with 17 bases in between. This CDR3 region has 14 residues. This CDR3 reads CASTRGDTNEKLFF. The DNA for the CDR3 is TGTGCCAGTACTCGAGGGGATACGAACGAAAAACTGTTTTTT.

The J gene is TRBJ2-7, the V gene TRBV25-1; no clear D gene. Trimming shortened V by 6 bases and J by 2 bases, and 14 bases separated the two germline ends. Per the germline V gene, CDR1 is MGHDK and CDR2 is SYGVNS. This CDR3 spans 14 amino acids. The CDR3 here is CASRQAASTYEQYF. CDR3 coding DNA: TGTGCCAGCAGGCAAGCCGCTTCGACCTACGAGCAGTACTTC.

The CDR3 region is CASSPGLADNEQFF. In DNA, the CDR3 is TGTGCCAGCAGCCCAGGACTAGCGGACAATGAGCAGTTCTTC. The chain employs TRBV7-3 and TRBJ2-1, with 10 bases matching TRBD2. Germline-derived CDR1 and CDR2 are SGHTA and FQGTGA. There are 14 residues in the CDR3. V gave up 5 bases and J gave up 5 bases; unmatched junction bases: 3.

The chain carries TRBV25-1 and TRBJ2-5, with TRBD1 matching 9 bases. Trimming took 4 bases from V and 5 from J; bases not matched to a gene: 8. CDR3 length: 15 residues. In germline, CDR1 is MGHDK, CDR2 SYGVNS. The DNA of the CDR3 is TGTGCCAGCAGTGCTTACAGGGGGCTAGGGGAGACCCAGTACTTC. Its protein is CASSAYRGLGETQYF.

The CDR3: CASSSYQETQYF. The CDR3 nucleotides read TGTGCCAGCTCATCGTACCAAGAGACCCAGTACTTC. V gene TRBV18 combines with J gene TRBJ2-5, with D hard to call. V lost 5 bases, J lost 0 bases, and 4 bases lay in between. Germline CDR1 KGHSH, CDR2 LQKENI. This CDR3 is built from 12 residues.

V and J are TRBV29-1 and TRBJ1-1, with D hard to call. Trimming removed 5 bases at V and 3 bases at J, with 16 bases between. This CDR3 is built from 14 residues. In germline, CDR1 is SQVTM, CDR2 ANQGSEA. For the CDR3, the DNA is TGCAGCGTTCAGGCCGGGCTCGGTGACACTGAAGCTTTCTTT. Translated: CSVQAGLGDTEAFF.